This TCR beta chain was obtained from a study of identical twins. This clonotype was seen only a few times. Germline V CDR1 and CDR2: DFQATT, SNEGSKA (reference sequence). This CDR3 region has 17 residues. J gave up 4 bases and V 0 bases, and 11 bases lay outside the gene matches. MiXCR, run by TCRdb on the 5' RACE reads, gives a single entry per CDR3 protein. There are some 500,000 distinct CDR3 sequences in the sample; roughly a fifth occur only once, and 0.91% lies in the top ten. This sample also appeared in a second study, on T cells expressing NK-cell markers.

J is TRBJ1-4 and V is TRBV20-1; 7 bases are a match to TRBD1. The TCR was taken from a woman under 30 in good health. Specimen: CD4+ T cells sorted from blood. The CDR3 spells CSARDASQQGLNEKLFF. CDR3 in DNA: TGCAGTGCTAGAGACGCCTCTCAACAGGGGCTTAATGAAAAACTGTTTTTT.